This T cell receptor beta chain was observed in a study of T cells of healthy individuals. The table lists this clonotype with a few counts. TCRdb processed the 5' RACE reads anew with MiXCR; each CDR3 protein has one entry. The profile shows some 41,000 distinct CDR3 sequences, 4.5% of them singletons. This clonotype originated in a human donor in good health.

The CDR3, as DNA: TGCGCCAGCAGCCAAGAAGGAGGCCTGTTCACCCCCACAGATACGCAGTATTTT. The encoded protein is CASSQEGGLFTPTDTQYF. The gene calls are TRBV4-1 and TRBJ2-3; weak D call: TRBD2 (5 bases). Looked up from germline, CDR1 is MGHRA and CDR2 is YSYEKL. CDR3 size: 18 residues. V lost 0 bases, J lost 2 bases, and 18 bases lay in between.